These 26 T cell receptor beta chains were sequenced from one sample in a study of cytomegalovirus exposure and HLA in healthy donors. The PCR ran on 60 Vbeta and 13 Jbeta primers. Assay used: immunoSEQ multiplex PCR; TCRdb lists only in-frame clones, some missing. The sample totals some 200,000 clones. The sample taken for sequencing was PBMCs. These receptors originate from a boy aged 10-17 years in good health and CMV-seronegative.

V is TRBV4-1 and J is TRBJ2-1; 7 nucleotides agree with TRBD1. CDR3 length: 14 residues. The trim removed 3 bases at V and 9 bases at J, leaving 8 bases unmatched. The germline gives CDR1 MGHRA, CDR2 YSYEKL. This CDR3 is CASSHRDRESEQFF. CDR3 coding DNA: TGCGCCAGCAGCCACAGAGACAGGGAGAGTGAGCAGTTCTTC.

The chain links TRBV11-2 to TRBJ1-1; TRBD1 is a possible D gene (5 bases). The length of the CDR3 is 15 residues. Trimming cost V 4 bases and J 1 base, with 13 bases left between them. CDR1 SGHAT and CDR2 FQNNGV come from the germline V gene. The CDR3 here is CASSSGGGGNTEAFF. The CDR3 coding sequence is TGTGCCAGCAGCTCCGGTGGGGGAGGGAACACTGAAGCTTTCTTT.

The chain recombines TRBV5-6 with TRBJ1-2; perhaps TRBD1 as D (6 bases). Germline lookup yields CDR1 SGHDT and CDR2 YYEEEE. V was cut by 2 bases and J by 7 bases, with 15 bases left in between. The CDR3 spans 14 residues. In DNA, the CDR3 is TGTGCCAGCAGCTTCGTGACAGGTGCAAGTGGCTACACCTTC. This gives the protein CASSFVTGASGYTF.

The J gene is TRBJ2-2, the V gene TRBV2; TRBD2 matches at 12 bases. The germline V gene encodes CDR1 SNHLY and CDR2 FYNNEI. With V trimmed by 3 bases and J by 1 base, 3 bases remained unmatched. The CDR3 runs 17 residues. This CDR3 reads CASSEPSGGGNTGELFF. CDR3 sequence (DNA): TGTGCCAGCAGTGAGCCTAGCGGGGGGGGGAACACCGGGGAGCTGTTTTTT. The variable domain in full, completed from reference TRBV2 and TRBJ2-2, reads EPEVTQTPSHQVTQMGQEVILRCVPISNHLYFYWYRQILGQKVEFLVSFYNNEISEKSEIFDDQFSVERPDGSNFTLKIRSTKLEDSAMYFCASSEPSGGGNTGELFFGEGSRLTVL.

The V and J genes are TRBV7-2 and TRBJ1-3; D is possibly TRBD1 (6 bases). The CDR3 totals 13 residues. Between the trimmed V and J ends, which lost 5 bases and 4 bases, there was a span of 9 bases. Germline lookup yields CDR1 SGHTA and CDR2 FQGNSA. The DNA for the CDR3 is TGTGCCAGCAGCAACGGACAGGGAAACACCATATATTTT. Amino acids: CASSNGQGNTIYF.

The genes are TRBV18 and TRBJ2-7; TRBD1 might be the D (6 bases). Germline CDR1 and CDR2: KGHSH and LQKENI. The CDR3 covers 14 residues. V shed 5 bases and J shed 3 bases, with 14 bases lying between them. The CDR3 DNA reads TGTGCCAGCTCAACCCGAGACAGGATCTACGAGCAGTACTTC. It specifies CASSTRDRIYEQYF.

This chain links TRBV6-5 with TRBJ1-5; D is ambiguous. With 9 bases removed from V and 6 bases from J, the gap between germline ends came to 18 bases. Looked up from germline, CDR1 is MNHEY and CDR2 is SVGAGI. CDR3 size: 14 residues. The CDR3: CARRRAGHGQPQHF. CDR3 DNA: TGTGCCAGGAGGAGGGCCGGGCACGGTCAGCCCCAGCATTTT.

V usage is TRBV7-2 and J usage is TRBJ2-7; maybe TRBD1 (6 bases). Trimming shortened V by 5 bases and J by 5 bases, and 19 bases separated the two germline ends. The CDR3 extends over 15 amino acids. The germline V gene encodes CDR1 SGHTA and CDR2 FQGNSA. CDR3 residues: CASSASQGNYNEQYF. In DNA, the CDR3 is TGTGCCAGCAGCGCGTCACAGGGTAACTACAACGAGCAGTACTTC. The variable domain in full, completed from reference TRBV7-2 and TRBJ2-7, reads GAGVSQSPSNKVTEKGKDVELRCDPISGHTALYWYRQSLGQGLEFLIYFQGNSAPDKSGLPSDRFSAERTGGSVSTLTIQRTQQEDSAVYLCASSASQGNYNEQYFGPGTRLTVT.

The chain recombines TRBV10-3 with TRBJ2-7; TRBD2 matches at 12 bases. Trimming at V came to 6 bases and at J to 3 bases, leaving 6 bases not matched to a gene. This CDR3 has 15 residues. Germline assignment: CDR1 ENHRY and CDR2 SYGVKD. CDR3 loop: CAIRAATSGGYEQYF. CDR3 DNA sequence: TGTGCCATCAGAGCGGCGACTAGCGGGGGCTACGAGCAGTACTTC.

This chain connects TRBV2 to TRBJ2-7; D gene uncertain. Trimming removed 5 bases from V and 5 bases from J, with 13 bases in between. The CDR3 covers 13 residues. The germline V gene has CDR1 SNHLY and CDR2 FYNNEI. The CDR3 nucleotides read TGTGCCAGCAGTACCCAGCGCCGGGACGAGCAGTACTTC. Its protein is CASSTQRRDEQYF.

The CDR3 reads CASSPWTINEQFF. CDR3 bases: TGTGCCAGCAGTCCTTGGACAATCAATGAGCAGTTCTTC. The chain recombines TRBV27 with TRBJ2-1, with a tentative D call TRBD1 (5 bases). The CDR3 sequence is 13 residues long. V shed 5 bases and J shed 6 bases, with 11 bases lying between them. CDR1 and CDR2 from the germline V gene are MNHEY and SMNVEV (reference sequence).

The genes are TRBV7-9 and TRBJ1-6; TRBD1 might be the D (6 bases). The CDR3 covers 15 residues. Germline V gives CDR1 SEHNR, CDR2 FQNEAQ (reference sequence). V lost 3 bases and J lost 9, with 15 bases in between. The CDR3 protein is CASSFVQGPSSPLHF. As DNA, the CDR3 is TGTGCCAGCAGCTTCGTTCAGGGGCCCAGTTCACCCCTCCACTTT.

The V call is TRBV6-6, the J call TRBJ1-1, with 7 positions matching TRBD1. Germline lookup yields CDR1 MNHNY and CDR2 SVGAGI (reference sequence). The junction had 10 bases not matched to a gene; V was cut back by 11 bases and J by 4 bases. This CDR3 region has 13 residues. CDR3 DNA: TGTGCCGGCACAGGGGCGGGGGGCACTGAAGCTTTCTTT. This sequence encodes CAGTGAGGTEAFF.

The V gene is TRBV11-3, the J gene TRBJ2-7; perhaps TRBD2 as D (6 bases). The V and J ends lost 3 bases and 2 bases respectively, with 14 bases between them. CDR3 length: 15 residues. Germline V lookup: CDR1 SGHNT, CDR2 YENEEA. Here the CDR3 reads CASSLEWGVTYEQYF. The CDR3 coding sequence is TGTGCCAGCAGCTTGGAGTGGGGGGTCACCTACGAGCAGTACTTC.

The rearrangement uses TRBV27 and TRBJ2-3; 8 nucleotides line up with TRBD1. The J segment lost 1 base and the V segment lost 8 bases, leaving 8 bases of the junction unmatched. The CDR3 has 15 residues. Germline loops: CDR1 MNHEY, CDR2 SMNVEV (reference sequence). The DNA for the CDR3 is TGTGCCAGCGCGACTCCGGGACAGGGCACAGATACGCAGTATTTT. Its translation is CASATPGQGTDTQYF.

This rearrangement joins TRBV6-5 to TRBJ1-4; no clear D gene. Germline V CDR1 and CDR2: MNHEY, SVGAGI. This CDR3 is built from 13 residues. Trimming pared 4 bases from V and 5 bases from J, leaving 8 bases between. CDR3 sequence (DNA): TGTGCCAGCAGTTCCTTAGAAAATGAAAAACTGTTTTTT. Translating gives CASSSLENEKLFF.

The V call is TRBV7-3, the J call TRBJ1-6, with TRBD1 matching over 11 bases. This CDR3 is built from 15 residues. Germline lookup yields CDR1 SGHTA and CDR2 FQGTGA. The V and J ends lost 4 bases and 7 bases, in that order; junction bases with no gene match: 3. The CDR3 region has the DNA TGTGCCAGCAGCTATGGGACAGGGGGGAATTCACCCCTCCACTTT. Translation: CASSYGTGGNSPLHF. Filled out from reference TRBV7-3 and TRBJ1-6, the complete variable domain reads GAGVSQTPSNKVTEKGKYVELRCDPISGHTALYWYRQSLGQGPEFLIYFQGTGAADDSGLPNDRFFAVRPEGSVSTLKIQRTERGDSAVYLCASSYGTGGNSPLHFGNGTRLTVT.

The chain links TRBV19 to TRBJ1-2; 7 bases are a match to TRBD1. Germline loops: CDR1 LNHDA, CDR2 SQIVND (reference sequence). The trim removed 6 bases at V and 7 bases at J, leaving 23 bases unmatched. CDR3 length: 18 residues. The CDR3 nucleotides read TGTGCCAGTAGGAGGACGACAGGGATACCTTTATCGGTTGCTGGCTACACCTTC. Translated: CASRRTTGIPLSVAGYTF.

This sequence joins TRBV1 and TRBJ1-5; the table gives TRBD1 as D, unverified against the DNA. TRBV1 counts as a pseudogene. The CDR3 is 15 residues long. This chain's CDR3 is CTSSQEGRWVRPQHF. Written as DNA, the CDR3 is TGCACCAGCAGCCAAGAGGGGCGTTGGGTGAGGCCCCAGCATTTT.

The chain employs TRBV11-2 and TRBJ1-2; 7 bases match TRBD1. Germline CDR1 reads SGHAT; CDR2 reads FQNNGV. Trimming took 4 bases from V and 8 from J; bases not matched to a gene: 13. This CDR3 comprises 15 residues. CDR3: CASSSLRRGREGYTF. CDR3 in DNA: TGTGCCAGCAGCTCTCTACGTAGGGGGCGGGAAGGCTACACCTTC.

The chain is built from TRBV7-2 and TRBJ2-7, with 10 bases that match TRBD2. J lost 7 bases, V lost 1 base, and 7 bases had no gene match. The germline gives CDR1 SGHTA, CDR2 FQGNSA. The CDR3 has 15 amino acids. The CDR3 DNA follows: TGTGCCAGCAGCTTAGTTGGGCTAGCGGGGGCAGAGCAGTACTTC. Translation gives CASSLVGLAGAEQYF.

Comments on this clone: Other DNA sequences in the sample encode the same CDR3. The genes are TRBV28 and TRBJ1-1; D is uncertain. Trimming shortened V by 3 bases and J by 7 bases, and 9 bases separated the two germline ends. CDR1 and CDR2 (germline): MDHEN, SYDVKM. CDR3 length: 12 amino acids. The CDR3 bases are TGTGCCAGCAGTTTGTGGGCGGGTGAAGCTTTCTTT. This encodes CASSLWAGEAFF.

The J gene is TRBJ2-3, the V gene TRBV10-3, with 10 bases aligning to TRBD2. V was pared by 4 bases and J by 2 bases, with 9 bases of the junction left unmatched. CDR3 length equals 17 residues. Germline assignment: CDR1 ENHRY and CDR2 SYGVKD. The CDR3 DNA reads TGTGCCATCAGTGGCACTAGCGGGGACCTGGACACAGATACGCAGTATTTT. Translating gives CAISGTSGDLDTDTQYF.

This chain links TRBV27 with TRBJ1-2; TRBD1 matches 10 bases. This CDR3 is 16 amino acids long. In germline, CDR1 is MNHEY, CDR2 SMNVEV (reference sequence). The trim removed 6 bases at V and 7 bases at J, leaving 14 bases unmatched. The chain's CDR3 is CASSLFSGQGKAGYTF. CDR3 coding DNA: TGTGCCAGCAGCCTCTTCTCGGGACAGGGGAAGGCTGGCTACACCTTC.

V usage is TRBV7-2 and J usage is TRBJ2-1; TRBD2 matches at 8 bases. The trim removed 2 bases at V and 9 bases at J, leaving 9 bases unmatched. CDR1 and CDR2 from the germline V gene are SGHTA and FQGNSA. This CDR3 contains 15 residues. This chain's CDR3 is CASSLNLAGGGEQFF. The CDR3, as DNA: TGTGCCAGCAGCTTAAATTTGGCGGGGGGAGGTGAGCAGTTCTTC.

The CDR3 is CASSLGTPGNSPLHF. The CDR3 DNA sequence: TGTGCCAGCAGTTTGGGGACACCCGGGAATTCACCCCTCCACTTT. The chain carries TRBV28 and TRBJ1-6; weak D call: TRBD1 (6 bases). V was trimmed by 3 bases and J by 7 bases, leaving 13 bases between them. This CDR3 comprises 15 residues. Looked up from germline, CDR1 is MDHEN and CDR2 is SYDVKM.